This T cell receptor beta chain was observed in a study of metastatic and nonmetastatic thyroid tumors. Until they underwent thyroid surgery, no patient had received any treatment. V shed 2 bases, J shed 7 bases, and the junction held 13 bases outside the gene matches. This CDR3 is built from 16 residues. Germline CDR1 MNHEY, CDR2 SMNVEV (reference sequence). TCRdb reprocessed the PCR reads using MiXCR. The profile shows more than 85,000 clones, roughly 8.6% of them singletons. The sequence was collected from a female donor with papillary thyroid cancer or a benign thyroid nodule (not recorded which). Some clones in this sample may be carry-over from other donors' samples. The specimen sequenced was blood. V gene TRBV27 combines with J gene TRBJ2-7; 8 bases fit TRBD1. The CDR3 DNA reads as TGTGCCAGCAGTTTACGGGCAGGGGGCGAGGCGGGAGAGCAGTACTTC. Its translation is CASSLRAGGEAGEQYF.